The 30 T cell receptor beta chains below all came from one sample that was sequenced in a study of blood T cell repertoires in COVID-19. Only in-frame clones appear in the TCRdb table, and some are missing; sequencing was by immunoSEQ multiplex PCR. The repertoire includes roughly 150,000 clones, over 80% of them detected once, and 5.2% sits in the top ten. Sequenced: PBMCs or T cells enriched from blood (not recorded which). These TCRs come from a man aged 70 or older who had been exposed to COVID-19.

V and J are TRBV5-4 and TRBJ1-6; D uncertain. CDR3 length: 15 amino acids. Trimming left V 2 bases short and J 7 bases short, with 13 bases between. The germline gives CDR1 SGHNT, CDR2 YYREEE (reference sequence). This CDR3 is CASSFRLGENSPLHF. The CDR3 DNA reads TGTGCCAGCAGCTTTCGGTTAGGAGAGAATTCACCCCTCCACTTT.

V usage is TRBV29-1 and J usage is TRBJ2-2; D gene uncertain. CDR3 length equals 12 residues. In germline, CDR1 is SQVTM, CDR2 ANQGSEA. With 3 bases removed from V and 4 bases from J, the gap between germline ends came to 6 bases. The CDR3 is CSVDLRTGELFF. DNA of the CDR3: TGCAGCGTTGACCTCCGCACCGGGGAGCTGTTTTTT.

The chain joins TRBV11-3 to TRBJ2-1; 7 positions agree with TRBD1. CDR3 length: 13 amino acids. J lost 10 bases, V lost 4 bases, and 7 bases had no gene match. In germline, CDR1 is SGHNT, CDR2 YENEEA. The CDR3 region is CASSSTGAGEQFF. Written as DNA, the CDR3 is TGTGCCAGCAGCTCTACAGGGGCAGGGGAGCAGTTCTTC.

The genes are TRBV3-1 (or the pseudogene TRBV3-2) and TRBJ1-4, with 8 bases aligning to TRBD1. The CDR3 is 12 amino acids. Germline V gives CDR1 LGHDT, CDR2 YNNKEL (reference sequence). V lost 7 bases, J lost 7 bases, and 2 bases stayed unmatched. CDR3 in DNA: TGTGCCAGCAAGACAGGGGCTGAAAAACTGTTTTTT. Translated: CASKTGAEKLFF.

The chain carries TRBV29-1 and TRBJ1-2; tentative D call: TRBD1 (5 bases). CDR1 SQVTM and CDR2 ANQGSEA come from the germline V gene. There are 12 residues in the CDR3. The V end lost 4 bases, the J end lost 9 bases, and 15 bases lay between the germline ends. Written as DNA, the CDR3 is TGCAGCGTTGGGCAGGGAGGCGGTCGCTACACCTTC. Translating gives CSVGQGGGRYTF.

Only one count was recorded for this clone. The rearrangement joins TRBV19 to TRBJ1-2, with 9 bases fitting TRBD1. The CDR3 loop spans 15 amino acids. Looked up from germline, CDR1 is LNHDA and CDR2 is SQIVND (reference sequence). V dropped 5 bases and J dropped 2; count of bases not matched to a gene: 6. CDR3 nucleotides: TGTGCCAGTAGTTCCTTGGGGACAGGGAACTATGGCTACACCTTC. This sequence encodes CASSSLGTGNYGYTF.

The rearrangement joins TRBV7-8 to TRBJ2-7; D possibly corresponds to TRBD2 (6 bases). The V and J ends lost 1 base and 4 bases respectively, with 11 bases between them. The germline V gene has CDR1 SGHVS and CDR2 FQNEAQ. The CDR3 runs 14 residues. CDR3 in DNA: TGTGCCAGCAGCTTAGTCGGGAGTTCGTACGAGCAGTACTTC. As protein: CASSLVGSSYEQYF.

The CDR3 coding sequence is TGCGCCAGCAGCCCCCCCACGGGGTACGAGCAGTACTTC. Its protein is CASSPPTGYEQYF. This chain connects TRBV4-1 to TRBJ2-7, with D tentatively TRBD2 (5 bases). The CDR3 loop spans 13 amino acids. V was cut by 4 bases and J by 4 bases, with 11 bases left in between. The germline CDR1 and CDR2 sequences are MGHRA and YSYEKL.

The gene calls are TRBV5-1 and TRBJ1-2; 7 nucleotides match TRBD1. V was pared by 0 bases and J by 8 bases, with 7 bases of the junction left unmatched. The germline V gene encodes CDR1 SGHRS and CDR2 YFSETQ. This CDR3 is built from 14 residues. The CDR3 DNA is TGCGCCAGCAGCTTGGAAGTGACAGGGAGAGGCTACACCTTC. Its protein is CASSLEVTGRGYTF.

V and J are TRBV3-1 (or the pseudogene TRBV3-2) and TRBJ1-4, with a possible D match to TRBD1 (5 bases). V was shortened by 4 bases and J by 3 bases, with 12 bases between the two germline ends. This CDR3 is built from 15 residues. CDR1 is LGHDT and CDR2 is YNNKEL in the germline V gene (reference sequence). As DNA, the CDR3 is TGTGCCAGCAGCCTCCGGGGGGAGGCTAATGAAAAACTGTTTTTT. Protein product: CASSLRGEANEKLFF.

J is TRBJ2-7 and V is TRBV4-2; D might be TRBD2 (7 bases). In germline, CDR1 is LGHNA, CDR2 YNFKEQ. The CDR3 extends over 16 amino acids. The V end was cut by 2 bases, the J end by 5 bases, with 19 bases between. The CDR3 loop is CASSQPLGGGENEQYF. CDR3 DNA sequence: TGTGCCAGCAGCCAACCTTTAGGGGGGGGCGAGAACGAGCAGTACTTC.

The table lists this clone with a few counts. This chain joins TRBV3-1 (or the pseudogene TRBV3-2) and TRBJ1-6, with 7 bases matching TRBD1. CDR3 length: 21 amino acids. The V gene's germline CDR1 is LGHDT and CDR2 YNNKEL (reference sequence). V lost 3 bases, J lost 6 bases, and 23 bases stayed unmatched. The CDR3 region is CASSQTGYPQGPGAFNSPLHF. The CDR3 bases are TGTGCCAGCAGCCAGACAGGGTACCCACAGGGACCGGGCGCGTTTAATTCACCCCTCCACTTT.

V and J are TRBV6-2 or TRBV6-3 and TRBJ2-7; D uncertain. V was clipped by 0 bases and J by 0 bases, with 9 bases between them. The CDR3 is made up of 15 amino acids. The germline V gene encodes CDR1 MNHEY and CDR2 SVGEGT. CDR3 amino acids: CASSYSSGVSYEQYF. CDR3 nucleotides: TGTGCCAGCAGTTACTCTTCCGGTGTCTCCTACGAGCAGTACTTC.

The chain combines TRBV6-5 with TRBJ2-2; TRBD1 matches 9 bases. The V gene end was trimmed by 2 bases and the J gene end by 7 bases; junction bases not matched to a gene: 5. Germline CDR1 is MNHEY and CDR2 is SVGAGI. CDR3 length: 15 residues. CDR3 nucleotides: TGTGCCAGCAGTTACGTAGGACAGGGGTACGGGGAGCTGTTTTTT. It yields the protein CASSYVGQGYGELFF.

This clone was seen only a few times. The chain employs TRBV28 and TRBJ1-4, with D possibly being TRBD1 (5 bases). The length of the CDR3 is 15 residues. Germline-derived CDR1 and CDR2 are MDHEN and SYDVKM. V lost 6 bases and J lost 5, with 16 bases in between. CDR3 protein: CASSRAGSQNEKLFF. For the CDR3, the DNA is TGTGCCAGCAGCAGGGCCGGGTCCCAGAATGAAAAACTGTTTTTT.

The CDR3 is CASSRTGDQPQHF. The CDR3 bases are TGTGCCAGCAGTCGGACAGGAGATCAGCCCCAGCATTTT. The genes are TRBV12-3 or TRBV12-4 and TRBJ1-5; 7 positions match TRBD1. The CDR3 has 13 amino acids. The V segment lost 5 bases and the J segment 5 bases; nucleotides outside the gene matches: 3.

J is TRBJ1-1 and V is TRBV30; 7 bases align to TRBD1. Germline-derived CDR1 and CDR2 are GTSNPN and SVGIG (reference sequence). The CDR3 totals 14 residues. V was clipped by 2 bases and J by 0 bases; unmatched bases: 3. For the CDR3, the DNA is TGTGCCTGGAGTCTGGGACAGATGAACACTGAAGCTTTCTTT. As protein: CAWSLGQMNTEAFF.

J is TRBJ1-3 and V is TRBV7-2; D may be TRBD1 (6 bases). Trimming shortened V by 2 bases and J by 8 bases, and 7 bases separated the two germline ends. Per germline, CDR1 SGHTA and CDR2 FQGNSA. CDR3 length: 12 amino acids. The CDR3 bases are TGTGCCAGCAGCTTATCAGGGGACACCATATATTTT. Translation gives CASSLSGDTIYF.

This chain uses TRBV7-2 with TRBJ2-2, with D hard to call. V gave up 5 bases and J gave up 4 bases, with 14 bases separating them. Germline-derived CDR1 and CDR2 are SGHTA and FQGNSA. This CDR3 is 15 amino acids long. The chain's CDR3 is CASSDEVATTGELFF. The CDR3 DNA reads TGTGCCAGCAGCGACGAGGTGGCTACCACCGGGGAGCTGTTTTTT.

The rearrangement links TRBV18 to TRBJ1-1; the D gene is possibly TRBD1 (5 bases). CDR1 is KGHSH, CDR2 LQKENI, per germline. The V end was cut by 4 bases, the J end by 1 base, with 13 bases between. The length of the CDR3 is 15 residues. The DNA for the CDR3 is TGTGCCAGCTCACGGTCAGGGCAGGGGAACACTGAAGCTTTCTTT. Amino acids: CASSRSGQGNTEAFF.

This clone was observed a few times. The rearrangement uses TRBV2 and TRBJ1-4, with D tentatively TRBD1 (6 bases). The CDR3 length is 13 residues. V lost 7 bases to trimming and J lost 10 bases, with 16 bases between them. Germline-derived CDR1 and CDR2 are SNHLY and FYNNEI. The CDR3 region is CASKGVGAVKLFF. The CDR3 nucleotides are TGTGCCAGCAAAGGGGTGGGGGCAGTAAAACTGTTTTTT.

The chain carries TRBV11-3 and TRBJ2-3; D uncertain. CDR1 is SGHNT, CDR2 YENEEA, per germline. The CDR3 spans 15 residues. V lost 3 bases to trimming and J lost 2 bases, with 12 bases between them. The CDR3 loop is CASSLATTNTDTQYF. The CDR3 DNA reads TGTGCCAGCAGCTTGGCCACAACTAACACAGATACGCAGTATTTT.

The chain couples TRBV18 to TRBJ1-2; 9 bases map to TRBD1. Trimming removed 1 base from V and 7 bases from J; junction bases left unmatched: 16. This CDR3 has 18 residues. Germline V gene data show CDR1 as KGHSH and CDR2 as LQKENI. The DNA of the CDR3 is TGTGCCAGCTCACCACAGACCGGGACAGGGTTTGCTTCCGGTGGCTACACCTTC. It yields the protein CASSPQTGTGFASGGYTF.

J is TRBJ1-5 and V is TRBV6-5; weak D call: TRBD1 (5 bases). V lost 6 bases to trimming and J lost 0 bases, with 9 bases between them. Germline CDR1 and CDR2: MNHEY and SVGAGI. The CDR3 runs 14 residues. CDR3 loop: CASSGGNSNQPQHF. The CDR3 nucleotides read TGTGCCAGCAGCGGGGGTAATAGCAATCAGCCCCAGCATTTT.

The chain carries TRBV13 and TRBJ2-1; D might be TRBD2 (6 bases). The germline V gene has CDR1 PRHDT and CDR2 FYEKMQ (reference sequence). This CDR3 region has 15 residues. Trimming cost V 5 bases and J 2 bases, with 13 bases left between them. The CDR3 DNA sequence: TGTGCCAGCAGCCCGAAGACTAGTCCCTACAATGAGCAGTTCTTC. The encoded protein is CASSPKTSPYNEQFF.

On this clone: Other DNA sequences in this sample translate to the same CDR3. The CDR3 sequence is CASSTGTLNTGELFF. The CDR3, as DNA: TGTGCCAGTAGTACCGGGACACTTAACACCGGGGAGCTGTTTTTT. V usage is TRBV19 and J usage is TRBJ2-2, with TRBD1 as a possible D gene (6 bases). Between the trimmed V and J ends, which lost 4 bases and 2 bases, there was a span of 11 bases. Germline V CDR1 and CDR2: LNHDA, SQIVND (reference sequence). The CDR3 is made up of 15 amino acids.

The CDR3 DNA reads as TGCAGCGTTGATAACAGAGAACGGATGACGAACACTGAAGCTTTCTTT. Its protein product is CSVDNRERMTNTEAFF. The chain employs TRBV29-1 and TRBJ1-1; D is undetermined. This CDR3 spans 16 amino acids. Germline-derived CDR1 and CDR2 are SQVTM and ANQGSEA. V gave up 3 bases and J gave up 1 base, with 18 bases separating them.

This rearrangement joins TRBV21-1 to TRBJ2-7; TRBD2 was called by the table and not checked on the DNA. TRBV21-1 is tagged as a pseudogene. There are 17 residues in the CDR3. CDR3 in DNA: TGTGCCAGCAGCAAATTGGCTAGCGGGGTCCGACCCCTAGTGCAGTACTTC. Protein product: CASSKLASGVRPLVQYF.

This clone has a handful of counts. The chain uses TRBV28 and TRBJ1-1; D may be TRBD1 (6 bases). Germline loops: CDR1 MDHEN, CDR2 SYDVKM. V shed 6 bases and J shed 10 bases, with 15 bases lying between them. The CDR3 has 12 residues. The CDR3 DNA reads TGTGCCAGCAGCCAACCCCAGGGGCGAGCTTTCTTT. Translation: CASSQPQGRAFF. Based on the CDR3 plus reference TRBV28 and TRBJ1-1, the full variable domain is DVKVTQSSRYLVKRTGEKVFLECVQDMDHENMFWYRQDPGLGLRLIYFSYDVKMKEKGDIPEGYSVSREKKERFSLILESASTNQTSMYLCASSQPQGRAFFGQGTRLTVV.

V is TRBV7-8 and J is TRBJ1-1, with 9 bases lining up with TRBD1. There are 14 residues in the CDR3. Germline V gene data show CDR1 as SGHVS and CDR2 as FQNEAQ. V dropped 6 bases and J dropped 1; count of bases not matched to a gene: 3. In DNA, the CDR3 is TGTGCCAGCAGTCAGGACAGGGGGAACACTGAAGCTTTCTTT. The encoded protein is CASSQDRGNTEAFF. The whole variable domain, filled in from reference TRBV7-8 and TRBJ1-1, reads GAGVSQSPRYKVAKRGQDVALRCDPISGHVSLFWYQQALGQGPEFLTYFQNEAQLDKSGLPSDRFFAERPEGSVSTLKIQRTQQEDSAVYLCASSQDRGNTEAFFGQGTRLTVV.